The rows below give T cell receptor beta chains drawn from one sample of a study of beta chain features in type 1 diabetes. Profiled with immunoSEQ multiplex PCR; TCRdb holds only in-frame clones, not every one. The table has nearly 700,000 clones, roughly an eighth seen once. What was sequenced was naive CD4+ T cells from blood. The receptors stem from a young man with type 1 diabetes. The CDR3 runs from the conserved cysteine through the conserved F or W. The D gene is left open where the match is weak. The size of a clone is reported for some rows only, either as once, few or many, or as a class for expanded clones.

V gene	clone size	D gene	J gene	CDR3 protein	CDR3 DNA
TRBV7-9	few	.	TRBJ2-1	CASTPAGFDEQFF	TGTGCCAGCACCCCCGCGGGGTTCGATGAGCAGTTCTTC
TRBV5-1	.	TRBD2	TRBJ2-3	CASSLAAASGTISTDTQYF	TGCGCCAGCAGCTTGGCCGCCGCTAGCGGGACCATAAGCACAGATACGCAGTATTTT
TRBV10-3	.	.	TRBJ2-1	CATRRDPLDDEQFF	TGTGCCACCCGTCGTGATCCCTTAGACGATGAGCAGTTCTTC
TRBV27	few	TRBD1	TRBJ2-6	CASSPQGAGANVLTF	TGTGCCAGCAGTCCTCAGGGGGCTGGGGCCAACGTCCTGACTTTC
TRBV10-2	.	.	TRBJ1-5	CASSEGQIQPQHF	TGCGCCAGCAGTGAAGGTCAGATCCAGCCCCAGCATTTT
TRBV7-2	.	TRBD2	TRBJ2-1	CASSSLGGGYNEQFF	TGTGCCAGCAGCTCCCTCGGCGGGGGGTACAATGAGCAGTTCTTC
TRBV30	.	.	TRBJ2-5	CAWSVGGQVRTQYF	TGTGCCTGGAGCGTTGGGGGACAAGTCCGCACCCAGTACTTC
TRBV7-2	few	.	TRBJ1-5	CASSPRGEQPQHF	TGTGCCAGCAGCCCGCGCGGGGAGCAGCCCCAGCATTTT
TRBV11-2	few	.	TRBJ1-1	CASSDRTPEAFF	TGTGCCAGCAGTGACAGGACCCCTGAAGCTTTCTTT
TRBV10-3	few	TRBD2	TRBJ2-3	CAIRPSGGSTDTQYF	TGTGCCATCAGACCTAGCGGGGGGAGCACAGATACGCAGTATTTT
TRBV30	.	.	TRBJ2-5	CAWSVGGWQETQYF	TGTGCCTGGAGTGTAGGCGGATGGCAAGAGACCCAGTACTTC
TRBV11-2	.	TRBD1	TRBJ1-4	CASSYHRGQGEKLFF	TGTGCCAGCAGCTACCACAGGGGGCAGGGTGAAAAACTGTTTTTT
TRBV7-8	.	.	TRBJ2-1	CASSLGPWNEQFF	TGTGCCAGCAGCTTAGGGCCGTGGAATGAGCAGTTCTTC
TRBV6-6	.	.	TRBJ2-4	CASSYSGRGDIQYF	TGTGCCAGCAGTTACTCGGGCAGGGGGGACATTCAGTACTTC
TRBV4-1	.	TRBD1	TRBJ1-2	CASSQFRTGDYGYTF	TGCGCCAGCAGCCAATTTAGGACAGGGGACTATGGCTACACCTTC
TRBV7-9	.	TRBD2	TRBJ2-5	CASSPETSGVETQYF	TGTGCCAGCAGCCCTGAGACTAGCGGGGTCGAGACCCAGTACTTC
TRBV19	few	.	TRBJ1-5	CASSIRQVDSQHF	TGTGCCAGTAGTATACGGCAGGTTGATTCCCAGCATTTT
TRBV6-1	.	.	TRBJ1-1	CASKEGPNTEAFF	TGTGCCAGCAAGGAGGGGCCGAACACTGAAGCTTTCTTT
TRBV14	.	.	TRBJ1-5	CASSQGGDGQPQHF	TGTGCCAGCAGCCAAGGAGGGGACGGTCAGCCCCAGCATTTT
TRBV19	few	TRBD1	TRBJ1-5	CASNNKDRGIPQPQHF	TGTGCCAGTAATAACAAAGACAGGGGAATCCCTCAGCCCCAGCATTTT
TRBV2	.	.	TRBJ1-1	CASSSTGTPNTEAFF	TGTGCCAGCAGTAGCACCGGGACACCGAACACTGAAGCTTTCTTT
TRBV9	.	TRBD2	TRBJ2-3	CASSALLAGSAQYF	TGTGCCAGCAGCGCCCTTCTAGCGGGGTCCGCGCAGTATTTT
TRBV7-6	.	.	TRBJ2-6	CASSRGSASGANVLTF	TGTGCCAGCAGCCGAGGGTCGGCCTCTGGGGCCAACGTCCTGACTTTC
TRBV5-8	few	.	TRBJ1-1	CASSLIPSVNTEAFF	TGTGCCAGCAGCTTGATCCCTTCCGTCAACACTGAAGCTTTCTTT
TRBV20-1	few	.	TRBJ2-7	CSARGRDEQYF	TGCAGTGCCCGAGGTAGGGACGAGCAGTACTTC
TRBV6-5	.	.	TRBJ1-2	CASSVLDGPYGYTF	TGTGCCAGCAGTGTACTGGATGGTCCGTATGGCTACACCTTC
TRBV19	.	.	TRBJ1-5	CASMGTGANQPQHF	TGTGCCAGTATGGGGACCGGCGCCAATCAGCCCCAGCATTTT
TRBV30	.	.	TRBJ1-2	CAWTGTVTSYGYTF	TGTGCCTGGACGGGGACCGTTACTTCTTATGGCTACACCTTC
TRBV5-6	.	.	TRBJ1-5	CASSRAWGGNQPQHF	TGTGCCAGCAGCCGCGCCTGGGGCGGGAATCAGCCCCAGCATTTT
TRBV9	.	.	TRBJ2-5	CASSPQGGETQYF	TGTGCCTCTAGTCCACAGGGCGGGGAGACCCAGTACTTC
TRBV6-5	.	TRBD2	TRBJ2-1	CATSAGGAVYEQFF	TGTGCCACCTCTGCGGGGGGCGCCGTGTATGAGCAGTTCTTC
TRBV6-6	.	.	TRBJ1-2	CASSNTGSTNYGYTF	TGTGCCAGCAGCAACACAGGATCAACTAACTATGGCTACACCTTC
TRBV5-1	once	TRBD2	TRBJ2-5	CASSIPAGEWQTQYF	TGCGCCAGCAGCATACCAGCGGGGGAATGGCAGACCCAGTACTTC
TRBV6-5	once	.	TRBJ2-7	CASSYTGASTYEQYF	TGTGCCAGCAGTTATACGGGGGCAAGCACCTACGAGCAGTACTTC
TRBV14	.	.	TRBJ1-1	CASSPRIPFTEAFF	TGTGCCAGCAGCCCCCGTATCCCCTTCACTGAAGCTTTCTTT
TRBV5-1	.	.	TRBJ2-6	CASSLGQSGANVLTF	TGCGCCAGCAGCCTCGGCCAGTCTGGGGCCAACGTCCTGACTTTC
TRBV4-2	.	TRBD2	TRBJ2-1	CASSLNAGGSYNEQFF	TGTGCCAGCAGCCTTAATGCGGGGGGCTCCTACAATGAGCAGTTCTTC
TRBV6-1	few	TRBD1	TRBJ1-2	CASSTTGVSSYGYTF	TGTGCCAGCAGTACTACAGGGGTCTCCAGTTATGGCTACACCTTC
TRBV1	.	.	TRBJ1-5	CTSSHPGQGGDQPQHF	TGCACCAGCAGCCATCCGGGACAGGGGGGAGACCAGCCCCAGCATTTT
TRBV5-6	few	.	TRBJ2-3	CASSRQDTQYF	TGTGCCAGCAGCCGTCAAGATACGCAGTATTTT
TRBV6-5	few	.	TRBJ1-2	CASSYSGNPYGYTF	TGTGCCAGCAGTTACAGCGGGAACCCCTATGGCTACACCTTC
TRBV30	.	.	TRBJ1-5	CAWASSGAQHF	TGTGCCTGGGCGAGCTCGGGGGCCCAGCATTTT
TRBV30	.	.	TRBJ2-2	CAWSVKGSGTGELFF	TGTGCCTGGAGTGTAAAAGGGTCTGGCACCGGGGAGCTGTTTTTT
TRBV29-1	few	.	TRBJ1-1	CSVQQGPNTEAFF	TGCAGCGTCCAACAGGGACCGAACACTGAAGCTTTCTTT
TRBV19	few	.	TRBJ2-7	CASSRGLKQGRSYEQYF	TGTGCCAGTAGTAGGGGCCTCAAGCAGGGCAGGTCCTACGAGCAGTACTTC
TRBV7-7	.	TRBD2	TRBJ2-7	CASSLGSAGVYEQYF	TGTGCTAGCAGCTTAGGGTCAGCGGGGGTCTACGAGCAGTACTTC
TRBV4-1	.	TRBD2	TRBJ2-5	CASSQEGLTSGNFQGTQYF	TGCGCCAGCAGCCAAGAAGGATTGACTAGCGGGAATTTCCAGGGGACCCAGTACTTC
TRBV5-1	.	.	TRBJ1-1	CASSSELMNTEAFF	TGCGCCAGCAGCTCAGAGTTGATGAACACTGAAGCTTTCTTT
TRBV29-1	.	.	TRBJ1-3	CSVAQTGYHGNTIYF	TGCAGCGTGGCTCAAACAGGTTATCACGGAAACACCATATATTTT
TRBV9	few	TRBD2	TRBJ2-5	CASSAMVTSQETQYF	TGTGCCAGCAGCGCGATGGTGACTAGCCAGGAGACCCAGTACTTC
TRBV19	.	.	TRBJ2-5	CASRPLGEGQETQYF	TGTGCCAGTAGACCACTGGGAGAAGGCCAAGAGACCCAGTACTTC
TRBV29-1	.	.	TRBJ1-1	CSVNGRMNTEAFF	TGCAGCGTTAACGGACGGATGAACACTGAAGCTTTCTTT